This TCR beta chain comes out of a study of blood T cell repertoires in COVID-19. Study summary: Acute and convalescent COVID-19 samples came from the United States, Italy and Spain.

The age range of participants was about 18 to 100 years, with residence in about two dozen US areas. Participants' own reports of clinical history determined their cohort assignment. Source study methods: Reference gene primers were amplified, and this amplification served to estimate nucleated cell counts. TCRdb's copy holds only in-frame clones and misses some; the assay was immunoSEQ multiplex PCR. V and J calls and clone size are copied from that table; D and trimming were computed from the DNA. Here the sample spans 230,000 or so clones, more than 80% being singletons. The TCR originated in a woman between 40 and 55 years old with acute COVID-19. The sequenced material came from PBMCs or T cells enriched from blood (not recorded which).

The CDR3 DNA reads as TGCGCCAGCAGCCAAGTTAGCGGGGGCTTGGCGAACACCGGGGAGCTGTTTTTT. Translation: CASSQVSGGLANTGELFF. The chain couples TRBV4-3 to TRBJ2-2, with 9 bases lining up with TRBD2. CDR1 is LGHNA and CDR2 is YSLEER in the germline V gene. The CDR3 contains 18 residues. The trim removed 1 base at V and 0 bases at J, leaving 6 bases unmatched.